These T cell receptor beta chains were read from a single sample in a study of blood T cell repertoires in COVID-19. TCRdb keeps only in-frame clones here, not all; method: immunoSEQ multiplex PCR. The profile shows a few hundred thousand clones, approximately 90% of them singletons. Sample: PBMCs or T cells enriched from blood (not recorded which). Every receptor here comes from a woman aged 18-29 years who had recovered from COVID-19. The CDR3 runs from the conserved cysteine through the conserved F or W. Fields, in order: clone size, D gene, V gene, J gene, CDR3 DNA, CDR3 protein. The D gene is left open where the match is weak. For some rows the clone size is stated as once, few or many, or as a class when expanded; others skip it.

size: .; D: .; V: TRBV5-1; J: TRBJ1-5; DNA: TGCGCCAGGAGGATACAGGGTAGGGGCAATCAGCCCCAGCATTTT; CDR3: CARRIQGRGNQPQHF
size: .; D: TRBD1; V: TRBV7-6; J: TRBJ1-2; DNA: TGTGCCAGCAGCTTAGTTTCAGGGGGCTCGGTTTATGGCTACACCTTC; CDR3: CASSLVSGGSVYGYTF
size: .; D: .; V: TRBV7-2; J: TRBJ2-5; DNA: TGTGCCAGCAGCAAAGGGACTCCCCAAGAGACCCAGTACTTC; CDR3: CASSKGTPQETQYF
size: .; D: TRBD1; V: TRBV27; J: TRBJ2-1; DNA: TGTGCCAGCAGTCCCGTGGGACAGGGGAGCAATGAGCAGTTCTTC; CDR3: CASSPVGQGSNEQFF
size: .; D: .; V: TRBV19; J: TRBJ2-1; DNA: TGTGCCAGTAGTAAGATCCTTGGGGGGTACAATGAGCAGTTCTTC; CDR3: CASSKILGGYNEQFF
size: .; D: TRBD1; V: TRBV19; J: TRBJ2-7; DNA: TGTGCCAGTAGTCGGACAGGGGATTCGTGGAGCGAGCAGTACTTC; CDR3: CASSRTGDSWSEQYF
size: .; D: .; V: TRBV7-9; J: TRBJ1-2; DNA: TGTGCCAGCATTCTCGGGGAGACAGGCGGGAACTATGGCTACACCTTC; CDR3: CASILGETGGNYGYTF
size: .; D: .; V: TRBV7-2; J: TRBJ2-3; DNA: TGTGCCAGCAGCTTGCTAGTGGCCCGCACAGATACGCAGTATTTT; CDR3: CASSLLVARTDTQYF
size: .; D: TRBD1; V: TRBV5-1; J: TRBJ1-4; DNA: TGCGCCAGCAGCTTGGCCGAGACAGGGGGTAATGAAAAACTGTTTTTT; CDR3: CASSLAETGGNEKLFF
size: .; D: .; V: TRBV5-6; J: TRBJ1-1; DNA: TGTGCCAGCAGCCCGGATGGACTCAAGAACACTGAAGCTTTCTTT; CDR3: CASSPDGLKNTEAFF
size: .; D: .; V: TRBV5-1; J: TRBJ2-2; DNA: TGCGCCAGCAGAATGGTGCGGGGCGACACCGGGGAGCTGTTTTTT; CDR3: CASRMVRGDTGELFF
size: .; D: .; V: TRBV19; J: TRBJ1-4; DNA: TGTGCCAGTAGTATGGGAGGGACGGCTAATGAAAAACTGTTTTTT; CDR3: CASSMGGTANEKLFF
size: .; D: .; V: TRBV6-5; J: TRBJ2-7; DNA: TGTGCCAGCAGTTACAGCGGTCCCGGGGGGCACGAGCAGTACTTC; CDR3: CASSYSGPGGHEQYF
size: .; D: TRBD1; V: TRBV7-9; J: TRBJ1-2; DNA: TGTGCCAGCAGCGCTGCGGACAGGGCCAACCGCTTTTATGGCTACACCTTC; CDR3: CASSAADRANRFYGYTF
size: .; D: TRBD1; V: TRBV15; J: TRBJ1-1; DNA: TGTGCCACCAGCAGAGAGAACAGGGGGGACACTGAAGCTTTCTTT; CDR3: CATSRENRGDTEAFF
size: .; D: .; V: TRBV4-1; J: TRBJ1-4; DNA: TGCGCCAGCAGCCAGAGGTGGCCAACTAATGAAAAACTGTTTTTT; CDR3: CASSQRWPTNEKLFF
size: .; D: .; V: TRBV7-9; J: TRBJ1-1; DNA: TGTGCCAGCAGCCTATTCATCAACACTGAAGCTTTCTTT; CDR3: CASSLFINTEAFF
size: .; D: .; V: TRBV3-1/TRBV3-2; J: TRBJ1-2; DNA: TGTGCCAGCAGCCAAGATAGCAGGGGCTATGGCTACACCTTC; CDR3: CASSQDSRGYGYTF
size: .; D: TRBD1; V: TRBV28; J: TRBJ2-7; DNA: TGTGCCAGCACCCCAGGGGACAGGGCATACGAGCAGTACTTC; CDR3: CASTPGDRAYEQYF
size: .; D: .; V: TRBV19; J: TRBJ1-2; DNA: TGTGCCAGTAGTATTCTCCCAGGAAATTATGGCTACACCTTC; CDR3: CASSILPGNYGYTF
size: .; D: TRBD1; V: TRBV5-5; J: TRBJ1-2; DNA: TGTGCCAGCAGCATAAGTCTGCCCCAGGGGACAGGGATTTATGGCTACACCTTC; CDR3: CASSISLPQGTGIYGYTF
size: .; D: .; V: TRBV3-1/TRBV3-2; J: TRBJ2-1; DNA: TGTGCCAGCAGCCAGCTGCTAGAAGATGAGCAGTTCTTC; CDR3: CASSQLLEDEQFF
size: .; D: .; V: TRBV6-4; J: TRBJ1-2; DNA: TGTGCCAGCAGTGACGGACAATTTTCTAACTATGGCTACACCTTC; CDR3: CASSDGQFSNYGYTF
size: once; D: .; V: TRBV27; J: TRBJ1-2; DNA: TGTGCCAGCAGTTTCAAGGAGCTCCCGGGGGGCTACACCTTC; CDR3: CASSFKELPGGYTF
size: .; D: .; V: TRBV10-3; J: TRBJ1-4; DNA: TGTGCCATTTCCCGGGGGATAAATGAAAAACTGTTTTTT; CDR3: CAISRGINEKLFF
size: .; D: TRBD1; V: TRBV4-1; J: TRBJ2-5; DNA: TGCGCCAGCAGCCCGAAGACAGGGGGCGGGGAGACCCAGTACTTC; CDR3: CASSPKTGGGETQYF
size: .; D: TRBD1; V: TRBV28; J: TRBJ1-2; DNA: TGTGCCAGCAGTTCGACAGGGGGGCATTTCTATGGCTACACCTTC; CDR3: CASSSTGGHFYGYTF
size: .; D: .; V: TRBV5-4; J: TRBJ2-4; DNA: TGTGCCAGCAGCTTATCCGGGTCGGAAAACATTCAGTACTTC; CDR3: CASSLSGSENIQYF
size: .; D: .; V: TRBV14; J: TRBJ2-2; DNA: TGTGCCAGCGATTTGGAGGGCACCGGGGAGCTGTTTTTT; CDR3: CASDLEGTGELFF
size: .; D: .; V: TRBV29-1; J: TRBJ2-2; DNA: TGCAGCGTTGCTGGGGGCACCACCGGGGAGCTGTTTTTT; CDR3: CSVAGGTTGELFF
size: .; D: TRBD2; V: TRBV7-3; J: TRBJ2-5; DNA: TGTGCCAGCAGCCCCACGGGCGCCGGGAGGGAGACCCAGTACTTC; CDR3: CASSPTGAGRETQYF
size: .; D: .; V: TRBV19; J: TRBJ1-2; DNA: TGTGCCAGTAGCTTTATCGGGGGGATGGATGGCTACACCTTC; CDR3: CASSFIGGMDGYTF